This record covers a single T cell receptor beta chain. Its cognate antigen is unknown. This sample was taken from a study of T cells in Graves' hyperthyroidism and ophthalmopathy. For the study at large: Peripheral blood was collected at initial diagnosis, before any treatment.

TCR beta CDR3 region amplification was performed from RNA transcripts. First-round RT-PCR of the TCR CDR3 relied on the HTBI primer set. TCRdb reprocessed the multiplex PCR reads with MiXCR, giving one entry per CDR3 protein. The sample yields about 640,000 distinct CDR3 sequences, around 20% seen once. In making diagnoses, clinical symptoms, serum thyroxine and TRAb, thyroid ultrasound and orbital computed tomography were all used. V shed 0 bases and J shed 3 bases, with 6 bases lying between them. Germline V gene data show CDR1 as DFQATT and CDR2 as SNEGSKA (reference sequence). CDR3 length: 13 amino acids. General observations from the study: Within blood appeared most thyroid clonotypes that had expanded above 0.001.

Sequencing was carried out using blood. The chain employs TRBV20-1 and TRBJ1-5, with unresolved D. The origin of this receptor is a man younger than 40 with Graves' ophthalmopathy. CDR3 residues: CSAREVPNQPQHF. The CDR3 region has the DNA TGCAGTGCTAGAGAGGTGCCCAATCAGCCCCAGCATTTT.